The entry below describes one T cell receptor (beta chain). Its antigen is currently unknown. These data originate in a study of cytomegalovirus exposure and HLA in healthy donors. Whole-study context: Drawn from HLA-typed donors, tens of millions of unique TCRs were held in an early data release. Study-level points and caveats: A later analysis, which compared TCR beta chains of equal frequency, found the HLA-associated ones more clonally expanded.

Germline V gene lookup returns CDR1 MNHNY and CDR2 SVGAGI (reference sequence). Trimming took 0 bases from V and 4 from J; bases not matched to a gene: 1. This CDR3 has 14 residues. Both 60 Vbeta primers and 13 Jbeta primers went into the PCR. Method: immunoSEQ multiplex PCR; TCRdb's copy keeps in-frame clones and lacks some. The table records 200,000 to 300,000 clones, approximately 84% of them present only once. The chain links TRBV6-6 to TRBJ2-7; 9 positions agree with TRBD2. The sequence was obtained from a girl under 10 years old in good health and CMV-seronegative. Sequencing input: PBMCs. The CDR3 loop reads CASSYSSGRYEQYF. The CDR3 DNA follows: TGTGCCAGCAGTTACTCCAGCGGGAGGTACGAGCAGTACTTC.